This is a list of T cell receptor beta chains from one sample in a study of CD8 T cells in Susac syndrome. TCRdb fed the immunoSEQ multiplex PCR reads into MiXCR, producing one record per CDR3 protein. The sample includes 200,000 to 300,000 distinct CDR3 sequences, 90% to 96% of them seen just once. Sequencing was carried out using CD4+ T cells from PBMCs. The receptors derive from a human donor with Susac syndrome. Each CDR3 is given with its conserved first and last residue. Fields, in order: clone size, V gene, J gene, D gene, CDR3 DNA, CDR3 protein. The D gene is left open where the match is weak. Clone size is given for some rows only: seen once, a few or many times, or a class if the clone is expanded.

NA	TRBV3-1	TRBJ2-2	NA	TGTGCCAGCAGCCGCACCCCTCTCATCTCAGAAAAATACACCGGGGAGCTGTTTTTT	CASSRTPLISEKYTGELFF
NA	TRBV2	TRBJ2-2	NA	TGTGCCAGCATACGGACGGAGAACACCGGGGAGCTGTTTTTT	CASIRTENTGELFF
NA	TRBV12-3/TRBV12-4	TRBJ1-2	NA	TGTGCCAGCAGCCGGGCCCTTGGTGGCTACACCTTC	CASSRALGGYTF
NA	TRBV7-3	TRBJ2-1	TRBD2	TGTGCCAGCTCCAGAGAGCTAGCGGGGGACAATGAGCAGTTCTTC	CASSRELAGDNEQFF
NA	TRBV27	TRBJ2-7	NA	TGTGCCAGCAGTGGCCGGAGTAGCTCCTACGAGCAGTACTTC	CASSGRSSSYEQYF
NA	TRBV30	TRBJ2-3	TRBD2	TGTGCCTGGAATGGCCAGCGGGAGACAGATACGCAGTATTTT	CAWNGQRETDTQYF
NA	TRBV6-5	TRBJ2-3	NA	TGTGCCAGCGGGCGGGATCACACAGATACGCAGTATTTT	CASGRDHTDTQYF
NA	TRBV29-1	TRBJ1-2	NA	TGCAGCGTTGAAAAAGGGATATACTATGGCTACACCTTC	CSVEKGIYYGYTF
NA	TRBV4-1	TRBJ2-5	TRBD1	TGCGCCAGCAGCCAAGATAGGTCCGGGGACAGGGGCAAAGAGACCCAGTACTTC	CASSQDRSGDRGKETQYF
NA	TRBV20-1	TRBJ2-1	TRBD2	TGCAGTGGAGTGGCTAGCGGGAGCCTTGAGCAGTTCTTC	CSGVASGSLEQFF
NA	TRBV10-3	TRBJ2-5	TRBD2	TGTGCCACACTTCATAGCGGGAGGCCCGAGACCCAGTACTTC	CATLHSGRPETQYF
NA	TRBV12-3/TRBV12-4	TRBJ2-5	TRBD1	TGTGCCAGCGGAGACAGGGGAAAAGAGACCCAGTACTTC	CASGDRGKETQYF
NA	TRBV9	TRBJ2-1	NA	TGTGCCAGCAGCGTTTCAGGAGGGGGCAATGAGCAGTTCTTC	CASSVSGGGNEQFF
NA	TRBV5-1	TRBJ2-7	NA	TGCGCCAGCAGCTTTCAGGGGGGGGAGCAGTACTTC	CASSFQGGEQYF
NA	TRBV5-6	TRBJ1-1	NA	TGTGCCAGCAGCTCTCAGACGTACACTGAAGCTTTCTTT	CASSSQTYTEAFF
NA	TRBV28	TRBJ1-1	NA	TGTGCCAGCAGTTTCGGGGTGGTGACTGAAGCTTTCTTT	CASSFGVVTEAFF
NA	TRBV7-8	TRBJ2-3	TRBD2	TGTGCCAGCAGCAAACGACTAGCGGCAGATACGCAGTATTTT	CASSKRLAADTQYF
NA	TRBV20-1	TRBJ2-5	TRBD2	TGCAGTGCTAGAGGGGTAGCGGGGATAGAGACCCAGTACTTC	CSARGVAGIETQYF
NA	TRBV20-1	TRBJ2-3	NA	TGCAGTGCTAGATGGCTTACAGCCACAGATACGCAGTATTTT	CSARWLTATDTQYF
NA	TRBV7-9	TRBJ2-7	TRBD2	TGTGCCAGCAGCTTCCGTCCCGGGACTACCGAATCCTACGAGCAGTACTTC	CASSFRPGTTESYEQYF
NA	TRBV10-3	TRBJ2-7	TRBD1	TGTGCCATCAACACCGGACAGGGGGCCGACGAGCAGTACTTC	CAINTGQGADEQYF
NA	TRBV28	TRBJ2-5	TRBD2	TGTGCCAGCAGGACGGGACTAGCGCGCATGAGGGAGACCCAGTACTTC	CASRTGLARMRETQYF
NA	TRBV7-9	TRBJ2-7	NA	TGTGCCAGCAGCTTGAATCGGCCTTTGGATGAGCAGTACTTC	CASSLNRPLDEQYF
NA	TRBV10-3	TRBJ2-7	NA	TGTGCCATCAGTGATTCAGCGGGCGTCGCCTACGAGCAGTACTTC	CAISDSAGVAYEQYF
NA	TRBV7-9	TRBJ2-7	NA	TGTGCCAGCAGCTTAGGTCCATTGCAGGACTCCAACGAGCAGTACTTC	CASSLGPLQDSNEQYF
NA	TRBV24-1	TRBJ1-1	TRBD1	TGTGCCACCAGCCCCGGGACAGGGGGGATTTACACTGAAGCTTTCTTT	CATSPGTGGIYTEAFF
NA	TRBV12-3/TRBV12-4	TRBJ2-7	NA	TGTGCCAGCAGTCCCGGAGGAAGCCTGGGGGGCGAGCAGTACTTC	CASSPGGSLGGEQYF
NA	TRBV18	TRBJ1-5	NA	TGTGCCAGCTCACCGGAACAGCAACAGCCCCAGCATTTT	CASSPEQQQPQHF
NA	TRBV20-1	TRBJ2-1	TRBD2	TGCAGTGCTAGAGAAGGACTAGACTACAATGAGCAGTTCTTC	CSAREGLDYNEQFF
NA	TRBV18	TRBJ2-1	TRBD2	TGTGCCAGCTCCCAGGGACTAGCGGGAGGCAATGAGCAGTTCTTC	CASSQGLAGGNEQFF
NA	TRBV19	TRBJ1-5	TRBD1	TGTGCCAGTAGTGCCAGAACAGGGGCGACTCAGCCCCAGCATTTT	CASSARTGATQPQHF
NA	TRBV5-1	TRBJ1-5	NA	TGCGCCAGCAGACAACAATCGGACGGCGTAGGGCCCCAGCATTTT	CASRQQSDGVGPQHF
NA	TRBV10-3	TRBJ1-2	TRBD1	TGTGCCACCGGGGACAGCTATGGCTACACCTTC	CATGDSYGYTF
NA	TRBV29-1	TRBJ1-1	NA	TGCAGCGTCACAAACCCCCCTGACAAGAACACTGAAGCTTTCTTT	CSVTNPPDKNTEAFF
NA	TRBV18	TRBJ2-1	NA	TGTGCCAGCTCACAATTCCAAGCGGACGGAAGCTCCTACAATGAGCAGTTCTTC	CASSQFQADGSSYNEQFF
once	TRBV18	TRBJ2-3	TRBD2	TGTGCCAGCTCACCTACTAGCGGTTACACAGATACGCAGTATTTT	CASSPTSGYTDTQYF
NA	TRBV2	TRBJ1-1	NA	TGTGCCCAAAGAGTAGGGGAGAACACTGAAGCTTTCTTT	CAQRVGENTEAFF
NA	TRBV11-3	TRBJ2-1	TRBD2	TGTGCCAGCAGCCCCACCGCCAGCGGGAGAAAAAATGAGCAGTTCTTC	CASSPTASGRKNEQFF
NA	TRBV20-1	TRBJ2-1	NA	TGCAGTGCTAGCCGTCATAGCGGAACCTACAATGAGCAGTTCTTC	CSASRHSGTYNEQFF
NA	TRBV24-1	TRBJ2-2	TRBD1	TGTGCCACCAGTGCGCAGGACAGGGACACCGGGGAGCTGTTTTTT	CATSAQDRDTGELFF
NA	TRBV6-1	TRBJ1-2	TRBD1	TGTGCCAGCAGACCATCAGGGGGGAATTTCGAGTATGGCTACACCTTC	CASRPSGGNFEYGYTF
NA	TRBV6-4	TRBJ1-1	NA	TGTGCCAGCAGATCCTCAGTGGGAACTGAAGCTTTCTTT	CASRSSVGTEAFF
NA	TRBV12-3/TRBV12-4	TRBJ2-7	NA	TGTGCCAGCAGCTTGGCCCGATTAGGCGAGCAGTACTTC	CASSLARLGEQYF
NA	TRBV5-1	TRBJ2-5	TRBD1	TGCGCCAGCAGCTGGGGACAGGGGGCAGAGACCCAGTACTTC	CASSWGQGAETQYF
NA	TRBV25-1	TRBJ1-2	NA	TGTGCCAGCGGGCGTAATCAGGGCAGGGGCTACACCTTC	CASGRNQGRGYTF
few	TRBV24-1	TRBJ1-1	NA	TGTGCCACCAGTGACAGGGACACTGAAGCTTTCTTT	CATSDRDTEAFF
NA	TRBV20-1	TRBJ2-1	TRBD2	TGCAGTGCTAGATGGGGACTAGTGGGTGAGCAGTTCTTC	CSARWGLVGEQFF
once	TRBV3-1	TRBJ2-6	NA	TGTGCCAGCAGCCAAGATCTAGGTGTCGGGGCCAACGTCCTGACTTTC	CASSQDLGVGANVLTF
NA	TRBV5-1	TRBJ2-5	NA	TGCGCCAGCAGCTTGAACCGAGGGGGTTTGGAGACCCAGTACTTC	CASSLNRGGLETQYF
NA	TRBV30	TRBJ1-1	NA	TGTGCCTGGGCGAAGGGTTTAAGCACTGAAGCTTTCTTT	CAWAKGLSTEAFF
NA	TRBV11-2	TRBJ2-1	NA	TGTGCCAGCAGCTTGGCCCCCTACAATGAGCAGTTCTTC	CASSLAPYNEQFF
NA	TRBV4-1	TRBJ1-5	TRBD1	TGCGCCAGCAGCCAAGAAGGGACAGGGCATCAGCCCCAGCATTTT	CASSQEGTGHQPQHF
NA	TRBV30	TRBJ1-5	NA	TGTGCCTGGAGTGGCCCAGCCGCCCAGCCCCAGCATTTT	CAWSGPAAQPQHF
NA	TRBV10-1	TRBJ2-3	NA	TGCGCCAGCAGTGAGCCAACTAGCACAGATACGCAGTATTTT	CASSEPTSTDTQYF
NA	TRBV5-1	TRBJ2-5	NA	TGCGCCAGCAGCTTGGTCATGGGGCAAGGTGGAGAGACCCAGTACTTC	CASSLVMGQGGETQYF
NA	TRBV12-3/TRBV12-4	TRBJ1-5	TRBD1	TGTGCCAGCAGTGCCGGACAGGGCTACAATCAGCCCCAGCATTTT	CASSAGQGYNQPQHF
once	TRBV12-3/TRBV12-4	TRBJ1-1	NA	TGTGCCAGCAGGGATAGGTCCACTGAAGCTTTCTTT	CASRDRSTEAFF
once	TRBV3-1	TRBJ1-2	NA	TGTGCCAGCAGCCAAGATCTAGAGACCACCTATGGCTACACCTTC	CASSQDLETTYGYTF
NA	TRBV25-1	TRBJ2-3	NA	TGTGCCAGCAGACTAAGCGGAAGAAGCACAGATACGCAGTATTTT	CASRLSGRSTDTQYF